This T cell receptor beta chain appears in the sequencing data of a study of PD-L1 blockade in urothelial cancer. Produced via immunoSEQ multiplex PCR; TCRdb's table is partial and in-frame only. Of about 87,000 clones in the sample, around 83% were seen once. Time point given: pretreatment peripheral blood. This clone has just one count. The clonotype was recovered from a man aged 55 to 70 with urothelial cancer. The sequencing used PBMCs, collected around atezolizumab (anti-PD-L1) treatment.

The CDR3 DNA reads TGTGCCAGCAGCCAGGGTGACAACACTGAAGCTTTCTTT. Translation: CASSQGDNTEAFF. The genes are TRBV6-5 and TRBJ1-1, with D perhaps TRBD1 (5 bases). The CDR3 is 13 amino acids. Germline assignment: CDR1 MNHEY and CDR2 SVGAGI. The V end lost 6 bases, the J end lost 2 bases, and 10 bases lay between the germline ends.